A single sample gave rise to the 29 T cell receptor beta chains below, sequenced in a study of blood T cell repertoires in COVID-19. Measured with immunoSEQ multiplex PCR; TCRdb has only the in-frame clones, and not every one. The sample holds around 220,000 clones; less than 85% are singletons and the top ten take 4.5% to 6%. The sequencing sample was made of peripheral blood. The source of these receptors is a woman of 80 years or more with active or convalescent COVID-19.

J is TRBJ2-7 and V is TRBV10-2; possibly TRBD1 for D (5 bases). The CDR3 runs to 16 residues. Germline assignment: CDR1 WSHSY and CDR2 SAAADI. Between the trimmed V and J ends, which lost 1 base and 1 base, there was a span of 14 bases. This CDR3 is CASSEWGREGSYEQYF. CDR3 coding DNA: TGCGCCAGCAGTGAGTGGGGCAGGGAAGGATCCTACGAGCAGTACTTC.

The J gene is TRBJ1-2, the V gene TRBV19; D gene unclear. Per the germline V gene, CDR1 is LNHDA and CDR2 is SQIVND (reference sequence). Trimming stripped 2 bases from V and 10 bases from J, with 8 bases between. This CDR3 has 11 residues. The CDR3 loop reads CASSIYEAYTF. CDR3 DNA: TGTGCCAGTAGTATATATGAAGCCTACACCTTC.

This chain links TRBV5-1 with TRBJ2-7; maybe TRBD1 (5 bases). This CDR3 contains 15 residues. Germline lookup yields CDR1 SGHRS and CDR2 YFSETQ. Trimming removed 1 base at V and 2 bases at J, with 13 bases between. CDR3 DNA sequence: TGCGCCAGCAGCTTGTCCCCGACAGAAGCCTACGAGCAGTACTTC. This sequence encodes CASSLSPTEAYEQYF.

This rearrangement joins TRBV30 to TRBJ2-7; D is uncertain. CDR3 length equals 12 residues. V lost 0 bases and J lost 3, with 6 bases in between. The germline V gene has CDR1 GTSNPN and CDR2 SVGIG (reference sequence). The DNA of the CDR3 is TGTGCCTGGAGTGTATCCTACTACGAGCAGTACTTC. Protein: CAWSVSYYEQYF.

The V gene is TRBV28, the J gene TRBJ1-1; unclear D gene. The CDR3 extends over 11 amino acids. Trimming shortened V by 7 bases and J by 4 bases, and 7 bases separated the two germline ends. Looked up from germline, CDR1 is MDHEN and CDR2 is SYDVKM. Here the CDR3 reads CASTEATEAFF. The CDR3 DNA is TGTGCCAGCACTGAGGCCACTGAAGCTTTCTTT. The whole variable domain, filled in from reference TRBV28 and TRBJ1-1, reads DVKVTQSSRYLVKRTGEKVFLECVQDMDHENMFWYRQDPGLGLRLIYFSYDVKMKEKGDIPEGYSVSREKKERFSLILESASTNQTSMYLCASTEATEAFFGQGTRLTVV.

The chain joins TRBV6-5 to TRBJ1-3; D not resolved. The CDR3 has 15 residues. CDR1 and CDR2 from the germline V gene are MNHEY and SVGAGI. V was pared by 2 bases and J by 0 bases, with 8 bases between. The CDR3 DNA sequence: TGTGCCAGCAGTTACGGGCTTCTCTCTGGAAACACCATATATTTT. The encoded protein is CASSYGLLSGNTIYF.

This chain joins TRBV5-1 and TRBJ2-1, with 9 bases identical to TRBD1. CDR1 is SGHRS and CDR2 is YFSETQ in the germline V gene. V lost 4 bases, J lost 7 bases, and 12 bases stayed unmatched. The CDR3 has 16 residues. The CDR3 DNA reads TGCGCCAGCAGCCCAACCGGGACAGGGAAAGCTAATGAGCAGTTCTTC. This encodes CASSPTGTGKANEQFF.

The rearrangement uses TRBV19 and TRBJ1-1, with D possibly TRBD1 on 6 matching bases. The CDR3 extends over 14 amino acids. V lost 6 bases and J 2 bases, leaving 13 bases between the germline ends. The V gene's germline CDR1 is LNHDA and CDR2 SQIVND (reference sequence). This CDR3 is CASRPHRENTEAFF. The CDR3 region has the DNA TGTGCCAGTAGGCCCCACAGGGAAAACACTGAAGCTTTCTTT.

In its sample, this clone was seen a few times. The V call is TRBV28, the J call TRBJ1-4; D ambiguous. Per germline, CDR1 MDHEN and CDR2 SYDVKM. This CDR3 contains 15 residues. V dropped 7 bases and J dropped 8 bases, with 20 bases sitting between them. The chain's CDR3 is CASTRGGDYKEKLFF. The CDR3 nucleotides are TGTGCCAGCACCCGCGGCGGGGATTATAAAGAAAAACTGTTTTTT.

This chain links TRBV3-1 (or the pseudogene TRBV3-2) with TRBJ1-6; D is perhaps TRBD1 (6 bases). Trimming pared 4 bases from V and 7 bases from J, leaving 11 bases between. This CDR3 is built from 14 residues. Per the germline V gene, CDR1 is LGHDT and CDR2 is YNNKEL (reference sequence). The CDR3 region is CASSPDRHNSPLHF. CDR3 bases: TGTGCCAGCAGCCCAGACAGGCACAATTCACCCCTCCACTTT.

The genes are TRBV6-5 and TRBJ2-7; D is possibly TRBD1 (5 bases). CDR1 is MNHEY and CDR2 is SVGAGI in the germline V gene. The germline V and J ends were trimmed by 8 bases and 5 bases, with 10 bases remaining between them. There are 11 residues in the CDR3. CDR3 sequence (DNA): TGTGCCAGCGGGGCAAATGACGAGCAGTACTTC. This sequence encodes CASGANDEQYF.

The CDR3 reads CASGTGGYTF. The CDR3 DNA reads TGTGCCAGCGGAACCGGGGGCTACACCTTC. The chain uses TRBV28 and TRBJ1-2; D call uncertain. This CDR3 region has 10 residues. Germline V gene sequence: CDR1 MDHEN, CDR2 SYDVKM. The germline V and J ends were trimmed by 8 bases and 8 bases, with 9 bases remaining between them.

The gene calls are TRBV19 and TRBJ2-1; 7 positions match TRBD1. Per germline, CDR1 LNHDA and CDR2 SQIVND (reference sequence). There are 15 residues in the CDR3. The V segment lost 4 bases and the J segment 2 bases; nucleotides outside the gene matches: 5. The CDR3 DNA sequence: TGTGCCAGTAGTACAGGGGGTCCGCCCTACAATGAGCAGTTCTTC. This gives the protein CASSTGGPPYNEQFF.

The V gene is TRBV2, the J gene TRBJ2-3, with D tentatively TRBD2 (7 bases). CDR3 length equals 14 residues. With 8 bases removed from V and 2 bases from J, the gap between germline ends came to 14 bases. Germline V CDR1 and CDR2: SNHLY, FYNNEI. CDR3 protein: CASLPRGHTDTQYF. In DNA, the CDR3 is TGTGCCAGCCTCCCGCGGGGGCACACAGATACGCAGTATTTT.

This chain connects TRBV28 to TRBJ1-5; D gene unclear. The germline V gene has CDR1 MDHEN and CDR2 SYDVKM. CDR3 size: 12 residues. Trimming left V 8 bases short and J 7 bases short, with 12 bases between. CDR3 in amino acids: CASGLPGQPQHF. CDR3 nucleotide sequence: TGTGCCAGCGGGTTACCGGGGCAGCCCCAGCATTTT.

CDR3 region: CASSLDRGQFYGYTF. CDR3 DNA: TGTGCCAGCAGCTTAGATCGTGGCCAGTTTTATGGCTACACCTTC. The chain recombines TRBV7-2 with TRBJ1-2, with D hard to call. The CDR3 sequence is 15 residues long. With 1 base removed from V and 5 bases from J, the gap between germline ends came to 14 bases. CDR1 and CDR2 from the germline V gene are SGHTA and FQGNSA.

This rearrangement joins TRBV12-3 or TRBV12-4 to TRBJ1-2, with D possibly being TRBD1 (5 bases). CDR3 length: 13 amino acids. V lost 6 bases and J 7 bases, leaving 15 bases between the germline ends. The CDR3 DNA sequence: TGTGCCAGCAGCCAGACAGTACCTTCTGGCTACACCTTC. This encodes CASSQTVPSGYTF.

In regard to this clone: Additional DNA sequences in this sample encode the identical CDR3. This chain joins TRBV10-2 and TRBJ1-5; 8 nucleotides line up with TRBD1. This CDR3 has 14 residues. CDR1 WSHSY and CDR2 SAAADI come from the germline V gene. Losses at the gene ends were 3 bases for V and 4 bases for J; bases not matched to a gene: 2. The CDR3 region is CASSDDRGNQPQHF. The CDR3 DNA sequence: TGCGCCAGCAGTGATGACAGGGGTAATCAGCCCCAGCATTTT.

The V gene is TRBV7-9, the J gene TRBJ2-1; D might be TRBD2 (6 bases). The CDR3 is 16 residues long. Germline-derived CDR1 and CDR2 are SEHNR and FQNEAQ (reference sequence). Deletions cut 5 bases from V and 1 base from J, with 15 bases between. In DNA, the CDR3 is TGTGCCAGCAGCCCAACACTAGCTGGGTCCTACAATGAGCAGTTCTTC. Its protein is CASSPTLAGSYNEQFF.

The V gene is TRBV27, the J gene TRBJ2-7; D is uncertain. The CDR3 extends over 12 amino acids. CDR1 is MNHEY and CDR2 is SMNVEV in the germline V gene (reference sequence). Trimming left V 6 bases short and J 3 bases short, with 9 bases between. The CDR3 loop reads CASRRERYEQYF. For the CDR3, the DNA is TGTGCCAGCAGAAGAGAGCGCTACGAGCAGTACTTC.

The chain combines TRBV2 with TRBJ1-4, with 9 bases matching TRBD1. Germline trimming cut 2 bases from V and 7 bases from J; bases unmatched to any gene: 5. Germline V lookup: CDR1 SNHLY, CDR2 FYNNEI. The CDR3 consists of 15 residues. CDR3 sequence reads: CASSEWGQGGEKLFF. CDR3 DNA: TGTGCCAGCAGTGAATGGGGACAGGGTGGTGAAAAACTGTTTTTT.

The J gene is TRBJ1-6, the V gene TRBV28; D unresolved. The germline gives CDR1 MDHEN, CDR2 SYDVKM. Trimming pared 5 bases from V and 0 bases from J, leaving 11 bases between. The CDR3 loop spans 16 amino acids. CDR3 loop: CASSPSESSYNSPLHF. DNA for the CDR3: TGTGCCAGCAGTCCGTCCGAGAGCTCCTATAATTCACCCCTCCACTTT.

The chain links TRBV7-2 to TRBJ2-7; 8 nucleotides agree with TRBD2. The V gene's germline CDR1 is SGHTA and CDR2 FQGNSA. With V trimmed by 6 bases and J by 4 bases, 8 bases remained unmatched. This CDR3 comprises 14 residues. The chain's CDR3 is CASSKAGGSYEQYF. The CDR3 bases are TGTGCCAGCAGTAAGGCGGGAGGATCGTACGAGCAGTACTTC. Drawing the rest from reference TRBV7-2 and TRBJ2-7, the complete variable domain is GAGVSQSPSNKVTEKGKDVELRCDPISGHTALYWYRQSLGQGLEFLIYFQGNSAPDKSGLPSDRFSAERTGGSVSTLTIQRTQQEDSAVYLCASSKAGGSYEQYFGPGTRLTVT.

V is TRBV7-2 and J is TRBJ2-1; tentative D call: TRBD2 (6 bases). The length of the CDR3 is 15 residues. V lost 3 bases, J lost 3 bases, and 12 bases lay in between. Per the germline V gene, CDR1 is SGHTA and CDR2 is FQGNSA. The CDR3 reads CASSFLAPVYNEQFF. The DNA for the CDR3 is TGTGCCAGCAGCTTCCTAGCGCCCGTCTACAATGAGCAGTTCTTC.

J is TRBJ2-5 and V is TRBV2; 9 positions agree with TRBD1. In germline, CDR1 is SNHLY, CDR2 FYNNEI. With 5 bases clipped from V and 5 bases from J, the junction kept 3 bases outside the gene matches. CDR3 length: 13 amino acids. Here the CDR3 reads CASSLQGAETQYF. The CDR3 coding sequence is TGTGCCAGCAGTCTACAGGGGGCGGAGACCCAGTACTTC.

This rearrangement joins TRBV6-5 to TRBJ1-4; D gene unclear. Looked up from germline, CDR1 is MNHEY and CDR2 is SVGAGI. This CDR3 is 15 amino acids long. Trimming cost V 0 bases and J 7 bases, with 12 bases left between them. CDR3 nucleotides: TGTGCCAGCAGTTACTCCGGTCAACCGCTTGAAAAACTGTTTTTT. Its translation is CASSYSGQPLEKLFF.

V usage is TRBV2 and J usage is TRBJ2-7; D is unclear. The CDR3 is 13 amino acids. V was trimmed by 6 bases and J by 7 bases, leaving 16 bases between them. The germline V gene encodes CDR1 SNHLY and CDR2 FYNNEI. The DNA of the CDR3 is TGTGCCAGCAGCCCTTCGCTGAGCGCGGAGCAGTACTTC. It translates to CASSPSLSAEQYF. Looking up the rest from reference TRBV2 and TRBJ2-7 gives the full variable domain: EPEVTQTPSHQVTQMGQEVILRCVPISNHLYFYWYRQILGQKVEFLVSFYNNEISEKSEIFDDQFSVERPDGSNFTLKIRSTKLEDSAMYFCASSPSLSAEQYFGPGTRLTVT.

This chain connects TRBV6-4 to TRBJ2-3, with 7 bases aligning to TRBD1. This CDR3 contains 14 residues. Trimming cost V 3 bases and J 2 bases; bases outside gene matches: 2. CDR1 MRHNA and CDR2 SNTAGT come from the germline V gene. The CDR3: CASSEDRDTDTQYF. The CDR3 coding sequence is TGTGCCAGCAGTGAAGACAGGGACACAGATACGCAGTATTTT.

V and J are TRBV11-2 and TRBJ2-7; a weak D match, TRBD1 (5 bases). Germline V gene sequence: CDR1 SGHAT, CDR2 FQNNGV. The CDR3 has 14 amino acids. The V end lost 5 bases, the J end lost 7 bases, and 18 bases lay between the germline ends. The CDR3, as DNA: TGTGCCAGCAGCACCAGGGAAGGGGATGGGGAGCAGTACTTC. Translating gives CASSTREGDGEQYF.